The 12 T cell receptor beta chains listed next were all sequenced from one sample in a study of monozygotic twins with cystic fibrosis. Profiling relied on immunoSEQ multiplex PCR, and the TCRdb table lists in-frame clones only, not all of them. The data contain about 11,000 clones, roughly 96% of them singletons. Sequencing used blood. These receptors originate from a boy younger than 18 with cystic fibrosis.

This clone was seen a single time. The chain recombines TRBV27 with TRBJ1-2; 10 bases are a match to TRBD1. CDR3 length: 16 amino acids. The junction had 14 bases not matched to a gene; V was cut back by 5 bases and J by 8 bases. Looked up from germline, CDR1 is MNHEY and CDR2 is SMNVEV (reference sequence). The CDR3 here is CASSPGTGEIVRGYTF. The CDR3 DNA reads TGTGCCAGCAGTCCTGGGACAGGGGAAATTGTGCGAGGCTACACCTTC.

This chain uses TRBV6-1 with TRBJ2-2, with D possibly matching TRBD1 (7 bases). CDR1 is MNHNS and CDR2 is SASEGT in the germline V gene. This CDR3 has 18 amino acids. V was shortened by 0 bases and J by 7 bases, with 21 bases between the two germline ends. The CDR3 sequence is CASSEARYRGGGGGELFF. CDR3 DNA sequence: TGTGCCAGCAGTGAAGCGAGATACAGGGGAGGAGGGGGCGGGGAGCTGTTTTTT.

V usage is TRBV7-2 and J usage is TRBJ1-4; TRBD1 matches at 7 bases. The trim removed 4 bases at V and 0 bases at J, leaving 2 bases unmatched. The CDR3 covers 15 residues. Germline CDR1 reads SGHTA; CDR2 reads FQGNSA. In nucleotides, the CDR3 is TGTGCCAGCAGCTGGGACAGAGCAACTAATGAAAAACTGTTTTTT. Its translation is CASSWDRATNEKLFF.

The rearrangement uses TRBV30 and TRBJ1-6; tentatively, D is TRBD1 (6 bases). The CDR3 spans 15 residues. The V end lost 4 bases, the J end lost 5 bases, and 15 bases lay between the germline ends. Germline V CDR1 and CDR2: GTSNPN, SVGIG (reference sequence). The CDR3: CAWTPGTPNNSPLHF. The CDR3 DNA sequence: TGTGCCTGGACCCCTGGGACACCGAATAATTCACCCCTCCACTTT.

The chain carries TRBV7-2 and TRBJ2-7, with TRBD2 matching over 11 bases. Unmatched junction bases numbered 12, after V lost 5 bases and J lost 3 bases. Looked up from germline, CDR1 is SGHTA and CDR2 is FQGNSA. There are 17 residues in the CDR3. The CDR3 spells CASSPIPGLADLYEQYF. CDR3 bases: TGTGCCAGCAGCCCTATCCCGGGACTAGCGGACCTCTACGAGCAGTACTTC.

The V and J genes are TRBV4-3 and TRBJ2-3; 13 nucleotides line up with TRBD2. The CDR3 extends over 17 amino acids. The junction had 3 bases not matched to a gene; V was cut back by 1 base and J by 2 bases. Germline V lookup: CDR1 LGHNA, CDR2 YSLEER. The CDR3 DNA reads TGCGCCAGCAGCCAAGTACTAGCGGGAGGGCCCACAGATACGCAGTATTTT. Translating it yields CASSQVLAGGPTDTQYF.

The chain has TRBV27 and TRBJ2-3; unclear D gene. Trimming removed 11 bases at V and 4 bases at J, with 13 bases between. Per germline, CDR1 MNHEY and CDR2 SMNVEV (reference sequence). The CDR3 covers 12 residues. This CDR3 is CALGRFPDTQYF. The CDR3 DNA reads TGTGCCTTGGGCCGTTTTCCAGATACGCAGTATTTT.

The J gene is TRBJ2-7, the V gene TRBV5-1; D unclear. The CDR3 consists of 13 residues. In germline, CDR1 is SGHRS, CDR2 YFSETQ. V was cut by 2 bases and J by 3 bases, with 9 bases left in between. The CDR3 DNA is TGCGCCAGCAGCTTTCGCAATCGCTACGAGCAGTACTTC. It translates to CASSFRNRYEQYF.

This clone was seen just once. V and J are TRBV7-9 and TRBJ2-7, with no clear D. The germline V gene has CDR1 SEHNR and CDR2 FQNEAQ (reference sequence). Between the trimmed V and J ends, which lost 1 base and 0 bases, there was a span of 4 bases. This CDR3 has 13 amino acids. The CDR3 DNA sequence: TGTGCCAGCAGCTTAGTATCCTCCTACGAGCAGTACTTC. Protein: CASSLVSSYEQYF. The entire variable domain, with the rest obtained from reference TRBV7-9 and TRBJ2-7, is as follows: DTGVSQNPRHKITKRGQNVTFRCDPISEHNRLYWYRQTLGQGPEFLTYFQNEAQLEKSRLLSDRFSAERPKGSFSTLEIQRTEQGDSAMYLCASSLVSSYEQYFGPGTRLTVT.

The chain links TRBV2 to TRBJ2-7; perhaps D is TRBD1 or TRBD2 (5 bases each). Germline V gene lookup returns CDR1 SNHLY and CDR2 FYNNEI. The CDR3 is 11 amino acids. Trimming cost V 6 bases and J 6 bases, with 9 bases left between them. CDR3 amino acids: CASRGTSEQYF. CDR3 DNA sequence: TGTGCCAGCAGAGGGACGTCCGAGCAGTACTTC.

The chain recombines TRBV30 with TRBJ1-4; D is perhaps TRBD1 (5 bases). This CDR3 spans 15 amino acids. V was pared by 1 base and J by 8 bases, with 17 bases between. Germline CDR1 and CDR2: GTSNPN and SVGIG (reference sequence). Written as DNA, the CDR3 is TGTGCCTGGAGTGCGTGGGGAGGGGAAGGCGAAAAACTGTTTTTT. Residues: CAWSAWGGEGEKLFF.

The gene calls are TRBV6-5 and TRBJ2-1, with 14 positions matching TRBD2. CDR3 length: 14 amino acids. V lost 5 bases, J lost 8 bases, and 2 bases stayed unmatched. Germline CDR1 reads MNHEY; CDR2 reads SVGAGI. In DNA, the CDR3 is TGTGCCAGCAGTAGACTAGCGGGAGGGGATGAGCAGTTCTTC. Its translation is CASSRLAGGDEQFF.